The clone carrying this T cell receptor beta chain has just a few counts. The V end was cut by 5 bases, the J end by 2 bases, with 13 bases between. The CDR3 has 16 residues. CDR1 and CDR2 (germline): SGHTA, FQGTGA. The data are from a study of CD8 T cells in ankylosing spondylitis. Each CDR3 protein is one row after TCRdb ran MiXCR on the 5' RACE reads. The sample includes about 280,000 distinct CDR3 sequences, 15% to 25% seen only once; the top ten take 7.8%. This TCR was sampled from a male donor with ankylosing spondylitis or in good health (not recorded which). The chain couples TRBV7-3 to TRBJ2-6, with unresolved D. Sequencing input: blood, either unsorted or a sorted T cell fraction (not recorded which). The CDR3: CASSLLDPTGANVLTF. The CDR3 bases are TGTGCCAGCAGCCTACTTGACCCGACTGGGGCCAACGTCCTGACTTTC.